The clone carrying this T cell receptor beta chain was detected a few times. The authors ran a second PCR of 7 to 11 cycles using a sample-barcoded 5' primer and a J-beta primer mix. A template-switch adaptor with 12 random nucleotides tagged each cDNA molecule. Each single sample gave us at least 2.5 million CDR3-containing paired-end reads. TCRdb analysed the 5' RACE reads with MiXCR anew, one entry per CDR3 protein. Of more than 650,000 distinct CDR3 sequences listed, about 20% are singletons. These data come from a study of blood T cells in healthy people across ages. The germline gives CDR1 MNHNS, CDR2 SASEGT. V was clipped by 5 bases and J by 5 bases; unmatched bases: 8. CDR3 size: 17 residues.

The chain combines TRBV6-1 with TRBJ2-2; 13 bases are shared with TRBD2. The specimen was blood. This sequence originates from a man between 65 and 85 years old in good health. The chain's CDR3 is CASSPGGLAGRTGELFF. The DNA of the CDR3 is TGTGCCAGCAGTCCAGGGGGACTAGCGGGGAGGACCGGGGAGCTGTTTTTT.